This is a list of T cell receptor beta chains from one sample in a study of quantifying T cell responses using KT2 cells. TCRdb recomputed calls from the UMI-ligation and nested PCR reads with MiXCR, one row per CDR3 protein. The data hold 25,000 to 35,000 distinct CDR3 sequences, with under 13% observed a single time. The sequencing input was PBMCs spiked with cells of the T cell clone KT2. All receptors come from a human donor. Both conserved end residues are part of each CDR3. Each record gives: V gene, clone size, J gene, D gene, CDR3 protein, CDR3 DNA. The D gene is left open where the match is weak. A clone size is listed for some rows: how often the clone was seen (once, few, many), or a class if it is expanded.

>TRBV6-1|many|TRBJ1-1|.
CASRVTSNTEAFF
TGTGCCAGCAGAGTGACATCGAACACTGAAGCTTTCTTT
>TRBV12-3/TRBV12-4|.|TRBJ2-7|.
CASKKGWDGPYEQYF
TGTGCCAGCAAAAAAGGTTGGGACGGACCCTACGAGCAGTACTTC
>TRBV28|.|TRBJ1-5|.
CASSFAPNRVQPQHF
TGTGCCAGCAGTTTTGCCCCTAACAGGGTTCAGCCCCAGCATTTT
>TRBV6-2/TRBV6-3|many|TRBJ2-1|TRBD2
CASSSNRGRAVNEQFF
TGTGCCAGCAGCTCAAACCGCGGGAGGGCGGTTAATGAGCAGTTCTTC
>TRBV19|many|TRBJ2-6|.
CAAGASGANVLTF
TGTGCCGCGGGGGCCTCTGGGGCCAACGTCCTGACTTTC
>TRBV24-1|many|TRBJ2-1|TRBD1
CATSRDRGNEQFF
TGTGCCACCAGTCGGGACAGGGGTAATGAGCAGTTCTTC
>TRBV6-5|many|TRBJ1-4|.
CASSPAIGRTNEKLFF
TGTGCCAGCAGCCCTGCCATCGGTCGGACTAATGAAAAACTGTTTTTT
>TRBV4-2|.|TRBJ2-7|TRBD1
CASSQGQGASYEQYF
TGTGCCAGCAGCCAAGGACAGGGGGCGTCCTACGAGCAGTACTTC
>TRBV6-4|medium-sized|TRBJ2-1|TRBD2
CASSDGVGSGSEQFF
TGTGCCAGCAGTGACGGGGTTGGTAGCGGGAGTGAGCAGTTCTTC
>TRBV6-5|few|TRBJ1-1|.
CASSYGQLSEAFF
TGTGCCAGCAGTTACGGCCAGCTGTCGGAAGCTTTCTTT
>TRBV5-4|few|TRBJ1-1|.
CASSLRQDTEAFF
TGTGCCAGCAGCTTGAGGCAGGACACTGAAGCTTTCTTT
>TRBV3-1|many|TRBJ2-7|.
CASSQGPWAAYEQYF
TGTGCCAGCAGCCAAGGTCCCTGGGCGGCCTACGAGCAGTACTTC
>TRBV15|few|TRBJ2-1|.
CATSRDPWGQRKDEQFF
TGTGCCACCAGCAGAGATCCCTGGGGCCAGCGTAAAGATGAGCAGTTCTTC
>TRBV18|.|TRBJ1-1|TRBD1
CASSPGQATNTEAFF
TGTGCCAGCTCACCTGGACAGGCGACAAACACTGAAGCTTTCTTT
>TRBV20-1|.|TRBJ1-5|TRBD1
CSARGGQVNQPQHF
TGCAGTGCTAGAGGGGGACAGGTCAATCAGCCCCAGCATTTT
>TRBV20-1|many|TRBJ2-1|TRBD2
CSARTSGVNEQFF
TGCAGTGCTCGGACTAGCGGCGTCAATGAGCAGTTCTTC
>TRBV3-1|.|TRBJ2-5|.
CASSQDANQETQYF
TGTGCCAGCAGCCAAGACGCTAATCAAGAGACCCAGTACTTC
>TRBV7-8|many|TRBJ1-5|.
CASSFRGWEQPQHF
TGTGCCAGCAGCTTTAGGGGGTGGGAGCAGCCCCAGCATTTT